The 10 T cell receptor beta chains presented below share a single source sample, sequenced in a study of breast tumors, draining lymph nodes, adjacent tissues. Samples came from axillary lymph nodes draining the breast cancer. TCRdb redid the calling of the multiplex PCR reads with MiXCR, one entry per CDR3 protein. The data hold some 170,000 distinct CDR3 sequences, with roughly a third observed a single time. Material: axillary lymph node tissue. All receptors come from a female donor with breast cancer. Some clones in this sample may be carry-over from other donors' samples.

This clonotype came up a few times. This chain joins TRBV28 and TRBJ2-4; no clear D. Germline V gives CDR1 MDHEN, CDR2 SYDVKM. Trimming pared 4 bases from V and 9 bases from J, leaving 13 bases between. This CDR3 comprises 13 residues. CDR3 DNA sequence: TGTGCCAGCAGTTCCCCCCAACTTGGCATTCAGTACTTC. Its protein product is CASSSPQLGIQYF.

This chain connects TRBV30 to TRBJ1-1, with 8 positions matching TRBD1. CDR3 length equals 15 residues. With V trimmed by 0 bases and J by 1 base, 4 bases remained unmatched. Germline loops: CDR1 GTSNPN, CDR2 SVGIG (reference sequence). The CDR3 sequence: CAWSVGTGRNTEAFF. The CDR3, as DNA: TGTGCCTGGAGTGTTGGGACAGGACGGAACACTGAAGCTTTCTTT.

This clonotype was observed many times. At one of its ends the junction is not consistent with the germline gene, which may arise from a read error. The chain joins TRBV7-7 to TRBJ2-1; D possibly matches TRBD1 or TRBD2 (6 bases each). The CDR3 has 19 amino acids. Germline CDR1 SSHAT, CDR2 FNYEAQ (reference sequence). CDR3 region: CASSLAVGGSPAGENEQFF. Written as DNA, the CDR3 is TGTGCTAGCAGCTTAGCGGTGGGGGGCTCCCCCGCTGGTGAGAATGAGCAGTTCTTC. Supplemented by reference TRBV7-7 and TRBJ2-1, the full variable domain reads GAGVSQSPRYKVTKRGQDVTLRCDPISSHATLYWYQQALGQGPEFLTYFNYEAQPDKSGLPSDRFSAERPEGSISTLTIQRTEQRDSAMYRCASSLAVGGSPAGENEQFFGPGTRLTVL.

Only a few counts were recorded for this clonotype. The chain employs TRBV4-3 and TRBJ2-7; D perhaps matches TRBD1 (6 bases). The germline gives CDR1 LGHNA, CDR2 YSLEER. Deletions cut 0 bases from V and 4 bases from J, with 22 bases between. CDR3 length: 18 amino acids. The CDR3 here is CASSQDPQGWWYGYEQYF. Here the CDR3 DNA reads TGCGCCAGCAGCCAAGACCCCCAGGGGTGGTGGTATGGGTACGAGCAGTACTTC.

Comment on this clonotype: Just one base apart from a much larger clone, this may be a read error. The genes are TRBV6-1 and TRBJ2-5; D might be TRBD2 (5 bases). Trimming took off 7 bases at V and 4 bases at J, with 13 bases between the two ends. CDR3 length equals 13 residues. CDR1 MNHNS and CDR2 SASEGT come from the germline V gene. CDR3 amino acids: CASIGVARETQYF. The DNA of the CDR3 is TGTGCCAGCATCGGGGTGGCACGAGAGACCCAGTACTTC.

This clonotype showed up just a few times. A single base separates this from a much larger clone, so it may be a read error. The chain is built from TRBV9 and TRBJ2-6, with 9 bases matching TRBD1. The germline V gene has CDR1 SGDLS and CDR2 YYNGEE. The length of the CDR3 is 19 residues. The CDR3 protein is CASSGTGTGFLSAANVLTF. The CDR3 bases are TGTGCCAGCAGCGGAACCGGGACAGGGTTTCTGTCTGCGGCCAACGTCCTGACTTTC.

This clonotype was found many times. The CDR3 here is CASSRDRSYNEQFF. CDR3 nucleotide sequence: TGTGCCAGCTCACGGGACAGGTCCTACAATGAGCAGTTCTTC. The chain joins TRBV18 to TRBJ2-1; 8 bases line up with TRBD1. This CDR3 has 14 amino acids. Per germline, CDR1 KGHSH and CDR2 LQKENI. Trimming at V came to 4 bases and at J to 1 base, leaving 0 bases not matched to a gene.

The chain uses TRBV7-9 and TRBJ2-3; D is undetermined. The CDR3 runs to 13 residues. From germline, CDR1 is SEHNR and CDR2 FQNEAQ (reference sequence). The V end was cut by 1 base, the J end by 4 bases, with 6 bases between. The CDR3 bases are TGTGCCAGCAGCTTAGGTGGGGCAGATACGCAGTATTTT. Translated: CASSLGGADTQYF. The full variable domain, completed using reference TRBV7-9 and TRBJ2-3, is DTGVSQNPRHKITKRGQNVTFRCDPISEHNRLYWYRQTLGQGPEFLTYFQNEAQLEKSRLLSDRFSAERPKGSFSTLEIQRTEQGDSAMYLCASSLGGADTQYFGPGTRLTVL.

To note about this clonotype: The DNA is omitted, as the CDR3 cannot be located on it reliably, and the CDR3 follows TCRdb's listing. The chain is built from TRBV13 and TRBJ2-7; TRBD2 is the table's D call and was not checked against the DNA. The length of the CDR3 is 20 amino acids, counting both ends. Germline lookup yields CDR1 PRHDT and CDR2 FYEKMQ (reference sequence). Here the CDR3 reads CASSFYICSAVAGGTYEQYF.

As concerns this clonotype: At one of its ends the junction is not consistent with the germline gene, which may arise from a read error. The V gene is TRBV9, the J gene TRBJ2-1; TRBD2 is a possible D gene (6 bases). The CDR3 has 15 amino acids. In germline, CDR1 is SGDLS, CDR2 YYNGEE. For the CDR3, the DNA is TGTGCCAGTAGCGTATCCCTAGCTATCGGGAGTGGGCAGTTCTTC. Encoded protein: CASSVSLAIGSGQFF.